This T cell receptor (beta chain) was captured by sequencing in a study of cytomegalovirus exposure and HLA in healthy donors. Some clones are missing from TCRdb's copy, which holds only in-frame ones; the method was immunoSEQ multiplex PCR. The sample records about 350,000 clones, roughly nine tenths being singletons. V shed 3 bases and J 4 bases; nucleotides not matched to a gene: 5. Germline V gene lookup returns CDR1 SGDLS and CDR2 YYNGEE. This CDR3 is 14 amino acids long. With regard to this clone: What it recognizes is unknown.

Study-level results: Cytomegalovirus-associated status was assigned to about 160 TCR beta chains. A few CMV-associated chains proved CMV antigen-specific in vitro.

This clonotype was sampled from a woman younger than 45 in good health and CMV-seropositive. The sequencing sample was made of PBMCs. The rearrangement joins TRBV9 to TRBJ2-3; 7 nucleotides match TRBD2. The CDR3, as DNA: TGTGCCAGCAGCGACCACGGACTAGCAGATACGCAGTATTTT. This gives the protein CASSDHGLADTQYF.